Below, 5 T cell receptor beta chains from the same sample are listed, as sequenced in a study of metastatic and nonmetastatic thyroid tumors. No treatment had been given to any patient before thyroid surgery. TCRdb reprocessed the PCR reads via MiXCR. The table includes some 83,000 clones, roughly an eighth detected once. Material for sequencing was tumor tissue. The source is a female donor with papillary thyroid cancer or a benign thyroid nodule (not recorded which). Some clones in this sample may be carry-over from other donors' samples.

This clone was detected only a few times. This may be a read error, as it is one base from a much larger clone. The V and J genes are TRBV12-5 and TRBJ2-3; 7 nucleotides align to TRBD2. Trimming cost V 5 bases and J 3 bases; bases outside gene matches: 14. The CDR3 extends over 17 amino acids. In germline, CDR1 is LGHNT, CDR2 FRNRAP. This CDR3 is CASGQPTLSGGTDTQYF. The CDR3 DNA reads as TGTGCTAGTGGTCAACCTACACTATCGGGAGGTACAGATACGCAGTATTTT.

There are many counts of this clone. The V call is TRBV5-1, the J call TRBJ2-6, with D perhaps TRBD2 (5 bases). The CDR3 covers 15 residues. Germline V CDR1 and CDR2: SGHRS, YFSETQ. V lost 6 bases and J lost 0, with 10 bases in between. The CDR3 DNA reads TGCGCCAGCACGGGAAGCGTCTCTGGGGCCAACGTCCTGACTTTC. It specifies CASTGSVSGANVLTF.

The genes are TRBV3-1 and TRBJ1-1, with 7 bases fitting TRBD1. The CDR3 totals 14 residues. CDR1 is LGHDT and CDR2 is YNNKEL in the germline V gene (reference sequence). After removal of 5 bases from V and 4 bases from J, the junction contained 7 bases not matched to a gene. This chain's CDR3 is CASSSQQGFTEAFF. As DNA, the CDR3 is TGTGCCAGCAGCTCCCAACAGGGGTTCACTGAAGCTTTCTTT.

This clone is labeled as medium-sized. The gene calls are TRBV6-5 and TRBJ1-5; no definite D call. This CDR3 comprises 14 residues. CDR1 MNHEY and CDR2 SVGAGI come from the germline V gene. V was trimmed by 2 bases and J by 0 bases, leaving 5 bases between them. The CDR3 DNA reads TGTGCCAGCAGTTACCGGTATAGCAATCAGCCCCAGCATTTT. Protein product: CASSYRYSNQPQHF.

At least ten counts were recorded for this clone. The V call is TRBV2, the J call TRBJ2-1, with 16 positions matching TRBD2. The CDR3 has 18 amino acids. Germline V gives CDR1 SNHLY, CDR2 FYNNEI. V shed 6 bases, J shed 7 bases, and the junction held 12 bases outside the gene matches. CDR3: CASSLQGLAGGPKNEQFF. The CDR3 bases are TGTGCCAGCAGCTTACAGGGACTAGCGGGAGGGCCGAAGAATGAGCAGTTCTTC.